A single TCR beta chain is shown here with its context. Its antigen is unidentified. The CDR3 covers 17 residues. Losses at the gene ends were 0 bases for V and 3 bases for J; bases not matched to a gene: 9. CDR1 is MGHRA and CDR2 is YSYEKL in the germline V gene. Assay: immunoSEQ multiplex PCR; the TCRdb copy retains only in-frame clones and omits some. The profile shows 55,000 to 75,000 clones, about 90% of them singletons. Sampling times: baseline, cycle 4 day 1, cycle 7 day 1. The data were obtained in a study of OX40 agonist ivuxolimab in advanced cancers. Background on the study: Aged roughly 20 to 79 with a mean of 60 years, they were about 83% male. Findings of the study overall: Nonresponders included some who also had low normalized T-cell clonal expansion. Patients who responded partially at 0.1-3.0 mg/kg showed clonal expansion ranking among the lowest.

The sample here was CD4+ or CD8+ T cells sorted from blood, taken in a trial of the OX40 agonist ivuxolimab. The V call is TRBV4-1, the J call TRBJ2-7; 9 nucleotides line up with TRBD2. The origin of this receptor is an adult with an advanced solid tumor such as melanoma, head and neck, liver or kidney cancer. CDR3 in amino acids: CASSQDSLGAGGYEQYF. CDR3 coding DNA: TGCGCCAGCAGCCAAGATTCTTTGGGAGCGGGAGGCTACGAGCAGTACTTC.